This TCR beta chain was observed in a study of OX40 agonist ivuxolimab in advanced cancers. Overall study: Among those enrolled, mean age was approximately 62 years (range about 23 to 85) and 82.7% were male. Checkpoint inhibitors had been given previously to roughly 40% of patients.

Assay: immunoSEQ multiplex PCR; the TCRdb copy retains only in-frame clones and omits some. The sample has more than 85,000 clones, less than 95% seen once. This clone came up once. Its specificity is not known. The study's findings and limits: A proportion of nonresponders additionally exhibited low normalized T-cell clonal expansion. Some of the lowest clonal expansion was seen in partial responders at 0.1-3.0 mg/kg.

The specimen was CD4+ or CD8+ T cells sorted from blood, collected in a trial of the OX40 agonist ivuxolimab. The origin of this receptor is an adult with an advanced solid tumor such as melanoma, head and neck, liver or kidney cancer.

CDR3 sequence reads: CASSRTVVATNEKLFF. CDR3 sequence (DNA): TGTGCCAGTAGCCGGACAGTAGTTGCAACTAATGAAAAACTGTTTTTT. V and J are TRBV19 and TRBJ1-4; perhaps TRBD1 as D (6 bases). V shed 6 bases and J shed 0 bases, with 14 bases lying between them. The CDR3 totals 16 residues. Germline V CDR1 and CDR2: LNHDA, SQIVND (reference sequence). The full variable domain, completed using reference TRBV19 and TRBJ1-4, is DGGITQSPKYLFRKEGQNVTLSCEQNLNHDAMYWYRQDPGQGLRLIYYSQIVNDFQKGDIAEGYSVSREKKESFPLTVTSAQKNPTAFYLCASSRTVVATNEKLFFGSGTQLSVL.